The 4 T cell receptor beta chains below come from one sample, sequenced in a study of blood T cell repertoires in COVID-19. This table comes from immunoSEQ multiplex PCR, and its TCRdb copy is limited to in-frame clones, with some not included. The sample lists tens of thousands of clones; approximately 90% were seen once. Sample: peripheral blood. The receptor source for this set is a woman older than 75 with acute or convalescent COVID-19.

J is TRBJ1-1 and V is TRBV10-3, with D tentatively TRBD1 (5 bases). CDR3 length: 15 residues. V dropped 2 bases and J dropped 0 bases, with 10 bases sitting between them. In germline, CDR1 is ENHRY, CDR2 SYGVKD. The CDR3 sequence is CAISEARAMNTEAFF. Written as DNA, the CDR3 is TGTGCCATCAGTGAGGCCAGGGCAATGAACACTGAAGCTTTCTTT.

For the CDR3, the DNA is TGCGCCAGCAGCTTCAGGAATCCCAGCACAGATACGCAGTATTTT. It encodes CASSFRNPSTDTQYF. The V gene is TRBV5-1, the J gene TRBJ2-3; D ambiguous. Looked up from germline, CDR1 is SGHRS and CDR2 is YFSETQ. The CDR3 consists of 15 residues. V was trimmed by 2 bases and J by 0 bases, leaving 10 bases between them.

The V call is TRBV10-3, the J call TRBJ2-6, with TRBD2 as a possible D gene (6 bases). Trimming cost V 5 bases and J 1 base, with 12 bases left between them. CDR3 length equals 16 residues. CDR1 and CDR2 from the germline V gene are ENHRY and SYGVKD. The CDR3 region has the DNA TGTGCCATCAGTCCGGCGGGACTTTCTGGGGCCAACGTCCTGACTTTC. This sequence encodes CAISPAGLSGANVLTF.

V gene TRBV27 combines with J gene TRBJ1-2, with TRBD1 matching over 7 bases. The germline V gene has CDR1 MNHEY and CDR2 SMNVEV (reference sequence). Trimming cost V 6 bases and J 8 bases; bases outside gene matches: 15. The CDR3 totals 15 residues. Here the CDR3 DNA reads TGTGCCAGCAGGGGGGGAGACAGGGTTCGCTCGGGCTACACCTTC. It codes for CASRGGDRVRSGYTF.